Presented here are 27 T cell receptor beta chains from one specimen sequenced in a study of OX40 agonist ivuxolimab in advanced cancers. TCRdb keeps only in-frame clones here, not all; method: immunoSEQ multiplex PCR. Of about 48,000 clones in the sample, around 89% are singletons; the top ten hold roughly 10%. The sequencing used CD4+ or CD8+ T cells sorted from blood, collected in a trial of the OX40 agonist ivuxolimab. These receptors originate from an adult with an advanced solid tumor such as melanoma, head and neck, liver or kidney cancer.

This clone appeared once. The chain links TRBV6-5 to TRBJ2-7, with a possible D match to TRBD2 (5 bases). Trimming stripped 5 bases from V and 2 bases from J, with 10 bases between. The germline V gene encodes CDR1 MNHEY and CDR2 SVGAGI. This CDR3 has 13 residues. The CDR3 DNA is TGTGCCAGCAGTCTATCCGGGACCTACGAGCAGTACTTC. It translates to CASSLSGTYEQYF.

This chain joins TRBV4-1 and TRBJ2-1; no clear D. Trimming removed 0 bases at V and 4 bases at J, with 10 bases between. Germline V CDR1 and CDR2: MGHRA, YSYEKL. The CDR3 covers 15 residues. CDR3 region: CASSQDESDYNEQFF. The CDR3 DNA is TGCGCCAGCAGCCAAGATGAAAGCGATTACAATGAGCAGTTCTTC.

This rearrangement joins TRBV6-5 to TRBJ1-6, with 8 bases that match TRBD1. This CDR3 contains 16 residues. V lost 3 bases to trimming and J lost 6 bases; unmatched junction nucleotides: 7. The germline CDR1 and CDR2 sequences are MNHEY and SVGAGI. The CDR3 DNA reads TGTGCCAGCAGTTATCAACCGACAGGGGTTAATTCACCCCTCCACTTT. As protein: CASSYQPTGVNSPLHF.

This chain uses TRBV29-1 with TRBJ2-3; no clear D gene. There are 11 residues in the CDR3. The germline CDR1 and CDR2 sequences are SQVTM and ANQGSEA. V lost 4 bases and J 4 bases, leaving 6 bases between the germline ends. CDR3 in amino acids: CSVGSSDTQYF. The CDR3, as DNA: TGCAGCGTTGGGAGTTCAGATACGCAGTATTTT.

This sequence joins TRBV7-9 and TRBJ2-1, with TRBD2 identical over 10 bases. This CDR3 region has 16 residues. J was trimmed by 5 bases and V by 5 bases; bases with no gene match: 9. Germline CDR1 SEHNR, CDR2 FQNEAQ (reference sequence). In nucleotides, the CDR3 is TGTGCCAGCAGCCGTTCTAGCGGGGGACCCAACAATGAGCAGTTCTTC. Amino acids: CASSRSSGGPNNEQFF.

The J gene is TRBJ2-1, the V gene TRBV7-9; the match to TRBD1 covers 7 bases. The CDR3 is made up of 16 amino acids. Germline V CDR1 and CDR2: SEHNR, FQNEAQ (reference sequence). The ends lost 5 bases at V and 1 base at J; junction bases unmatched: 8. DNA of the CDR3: TGTGCCAGCAGCCTCCCCCGGGACAGATCCTACAATGAGCAGTTCTTC. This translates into CASSLPRDRSYNEQFF.

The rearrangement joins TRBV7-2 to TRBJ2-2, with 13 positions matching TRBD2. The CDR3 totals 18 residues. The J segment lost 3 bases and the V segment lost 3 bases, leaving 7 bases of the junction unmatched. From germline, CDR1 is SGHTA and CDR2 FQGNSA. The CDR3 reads CASSFPTSGGSHTGELFF. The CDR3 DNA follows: TGTGCCAGCAGCTTCCCGACTAGCGGGGGGTCACACACCGGGGAGCTGTTTTTT. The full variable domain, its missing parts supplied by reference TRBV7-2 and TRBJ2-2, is GAGVSQSPSNKVTEKGKDVELRCDPISGHTALYWYRQSLGQGLEFLIYFQGNSAPDKSGLPSDRFSAERTGGSVSTLTIQRTQQEDSAVYLCASSFPTSGGSHTGELFFGEGSRLTVL.

This CDR3 reads CASHRGRDRNSPLHF. The DNA for the CDR3 is TGTGCCAGCCATAGGGGACGGGACAGAAATTCACCCCTCCACTTT. The genes are TRBV27 and TRBJ1-6; 7 nucleotides align to TRBD1. The V gene's germline CDR1 is MNHEY and CDR2 SMNVEV (reference sequence). The CDR3 is 15 amino acids. The V and J ends lost 8 bases and 7 bases, in that order; junction bases with no gene match: 11.

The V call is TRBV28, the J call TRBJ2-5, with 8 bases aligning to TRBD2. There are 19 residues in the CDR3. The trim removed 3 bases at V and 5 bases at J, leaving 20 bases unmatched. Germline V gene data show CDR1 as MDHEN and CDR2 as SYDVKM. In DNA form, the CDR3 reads TGTGCCAGCAGTTTGTTTGCGAGCGGGAGAGGGGACCAGTTGGAGACCCAGTACTTC. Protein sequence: CASSLFASGRGDQLETQYF.

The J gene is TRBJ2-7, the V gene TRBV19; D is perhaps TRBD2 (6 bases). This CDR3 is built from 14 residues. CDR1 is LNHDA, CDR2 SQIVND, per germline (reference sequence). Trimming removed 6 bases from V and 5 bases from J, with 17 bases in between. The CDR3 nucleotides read TGTGCCAGTAGCGTTCAGGACTATATCCACGAGCAGTACTTC. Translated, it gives CASSVQDYIHEQYF.

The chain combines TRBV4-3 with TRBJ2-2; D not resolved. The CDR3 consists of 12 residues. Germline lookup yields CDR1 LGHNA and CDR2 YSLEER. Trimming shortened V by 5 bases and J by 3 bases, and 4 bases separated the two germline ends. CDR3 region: CASSTYTGELFF. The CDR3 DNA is TGCGCCAGCAGCACTTACACCGGGGAGCTGTTTTTT.

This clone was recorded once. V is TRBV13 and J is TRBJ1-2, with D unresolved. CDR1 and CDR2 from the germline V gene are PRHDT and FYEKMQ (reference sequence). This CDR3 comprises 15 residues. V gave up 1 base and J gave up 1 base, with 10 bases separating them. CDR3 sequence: CASSLVSEGNYGYTF. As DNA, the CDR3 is TGTGCCAGCAGCTTAGTTTCGGAGGGTAACTATGGCTACACCTTC.

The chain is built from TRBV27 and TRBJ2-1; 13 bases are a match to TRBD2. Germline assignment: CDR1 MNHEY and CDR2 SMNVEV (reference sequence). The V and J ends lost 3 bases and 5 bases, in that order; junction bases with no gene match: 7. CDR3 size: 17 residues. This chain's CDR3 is CASSFPPGTSGDNEQFF. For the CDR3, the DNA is TGTGCCAGCAGTTTTCCTCCCGGGACTAGCGGGGACAATGAGCAGTTCTTC.

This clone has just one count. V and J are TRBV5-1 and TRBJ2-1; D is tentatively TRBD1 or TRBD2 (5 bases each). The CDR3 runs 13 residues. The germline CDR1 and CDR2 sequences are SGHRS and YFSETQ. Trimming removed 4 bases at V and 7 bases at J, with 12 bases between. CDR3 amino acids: CASSLHEGNEQFF. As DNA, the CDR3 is TGCGCCAGCAGCCTCCATGAGGGGAATGAGCAGTTCTTC.

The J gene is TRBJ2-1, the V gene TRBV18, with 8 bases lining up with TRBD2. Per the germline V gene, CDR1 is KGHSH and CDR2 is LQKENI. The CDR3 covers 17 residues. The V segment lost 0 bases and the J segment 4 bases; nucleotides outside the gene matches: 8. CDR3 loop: CASSPPTSAHLYNEQFF. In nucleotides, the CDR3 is TGTGCCAGCTCACCACCGACTAGCGCCCACCTTTACAATGAGCAGTTCTTC.

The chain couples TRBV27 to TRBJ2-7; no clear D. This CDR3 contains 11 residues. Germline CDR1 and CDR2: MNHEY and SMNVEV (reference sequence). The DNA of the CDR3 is TGTCCACGGACGGGCCCCTACGAGCAGTACTTC. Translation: CPRTGPYEQYF.

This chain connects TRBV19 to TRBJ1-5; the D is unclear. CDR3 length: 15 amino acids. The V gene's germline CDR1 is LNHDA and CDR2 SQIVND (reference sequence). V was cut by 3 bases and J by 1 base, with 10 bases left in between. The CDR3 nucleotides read TGTGCCAGTAGTATTATGACGGGGAGCAATCAGCCCCAGCATTTT. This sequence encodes CASSIMTGSNQPQHF.

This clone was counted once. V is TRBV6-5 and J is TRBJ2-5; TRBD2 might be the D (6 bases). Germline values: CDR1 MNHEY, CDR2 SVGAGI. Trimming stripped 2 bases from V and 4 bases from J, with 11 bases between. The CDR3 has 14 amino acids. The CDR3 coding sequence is TGTGCCAGCAGTTACGGGGACTCCCCAGAGACCCAGTACTTC. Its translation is CASSYGDSPETQYF.

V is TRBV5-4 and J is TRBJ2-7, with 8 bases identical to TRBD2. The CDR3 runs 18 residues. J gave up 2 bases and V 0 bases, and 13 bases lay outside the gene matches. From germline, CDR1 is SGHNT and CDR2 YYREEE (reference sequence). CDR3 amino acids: CASSLVLVAGGNTYEQYF. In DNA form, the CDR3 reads TGTGCCAGCAGCTTGGTTTTGGTGGCGGGAGGTAATACCTACGAGCAGTACTTC.

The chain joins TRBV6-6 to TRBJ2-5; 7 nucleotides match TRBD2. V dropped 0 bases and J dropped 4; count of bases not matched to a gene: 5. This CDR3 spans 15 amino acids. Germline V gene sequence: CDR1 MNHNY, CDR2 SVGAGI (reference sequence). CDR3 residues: CASSYSTSTTETQYF. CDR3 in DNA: TGTGCCAGCAGTTACTCGACTAGCACAACAGAGACCCAGTACTTC.

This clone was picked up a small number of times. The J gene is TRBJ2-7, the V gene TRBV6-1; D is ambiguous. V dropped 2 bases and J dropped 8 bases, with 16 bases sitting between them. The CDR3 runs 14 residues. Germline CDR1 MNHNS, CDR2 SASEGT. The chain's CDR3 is CASSENSPFFQQYF. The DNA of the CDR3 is TGTGCCAGCAGTGAAAATAGTCCCTTTTTTCAGCAGTACTTC.

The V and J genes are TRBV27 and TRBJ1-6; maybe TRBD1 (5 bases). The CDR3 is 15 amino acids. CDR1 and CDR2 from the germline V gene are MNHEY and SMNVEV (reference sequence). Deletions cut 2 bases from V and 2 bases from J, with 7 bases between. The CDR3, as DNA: TGTGCCAGCAGTTTAGGGGGGGCCTATAATTCACCCCTCCACTTT. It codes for CASSLGGAYNSPLHF.

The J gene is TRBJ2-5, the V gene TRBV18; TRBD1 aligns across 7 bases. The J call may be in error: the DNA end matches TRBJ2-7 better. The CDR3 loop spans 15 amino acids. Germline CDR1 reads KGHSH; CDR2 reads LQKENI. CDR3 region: CASSPPTGSPYEQYF. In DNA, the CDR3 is TGTGCCAGCTCACCCCCGACAGGGTCTCCCTACGAGCAGTACTTC.

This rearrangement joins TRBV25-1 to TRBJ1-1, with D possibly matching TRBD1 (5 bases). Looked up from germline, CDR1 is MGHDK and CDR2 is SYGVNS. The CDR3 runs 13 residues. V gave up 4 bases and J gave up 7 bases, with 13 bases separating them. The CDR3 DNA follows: TGTGCCAGCAGTGTCGGGACGTCGAGTGAAGCTTTCTTT. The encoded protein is CASSVGTSSEAFF. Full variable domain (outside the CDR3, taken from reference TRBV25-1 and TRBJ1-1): EADIYQTPRYLVIGTGKKITLECSQTMGHDKMYWYQQDPGMELHLIHYSYGVNSTEKGDLSSESTVSRIRTEHFPLTLESARPSHTSQYLCASSVGTSSEAFFGQGTRLTVV.

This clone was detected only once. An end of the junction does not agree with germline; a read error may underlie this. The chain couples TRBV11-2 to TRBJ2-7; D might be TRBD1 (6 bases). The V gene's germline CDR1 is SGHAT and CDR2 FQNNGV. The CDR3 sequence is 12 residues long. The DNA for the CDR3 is TGTGCCAGCAGCTGGGACACCCGCCCTAGGCACTTC. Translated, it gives CASSWDTRPRHF.

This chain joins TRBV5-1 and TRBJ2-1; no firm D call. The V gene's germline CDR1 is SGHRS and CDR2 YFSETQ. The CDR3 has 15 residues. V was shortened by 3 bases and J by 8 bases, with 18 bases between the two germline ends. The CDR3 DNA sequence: TGCGCCAGCAGCTCGGTGCCAGGTCCCTTCGATGAGCAGTTCTTC. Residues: CASSSVPGPFDEQFF.

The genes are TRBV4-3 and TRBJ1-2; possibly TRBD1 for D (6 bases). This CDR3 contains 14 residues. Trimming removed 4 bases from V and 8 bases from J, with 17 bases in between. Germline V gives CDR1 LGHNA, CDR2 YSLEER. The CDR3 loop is CASSPGRGTWGYTF. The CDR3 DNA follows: TGCGCCAGCAGCCCAGGGAGGGGGACCTGGGGCTACACCTTC.